The 4 T cell receptor beta chains below all came from one sample that was sequenced in a study of T cells in Graves' hyperthyroidism and ophthalmopathy. Regions amplified from RNA transcripts were the TCR beta CDR3 regions. A first-round RT-PCR of the TCR CDR3 used the HTBI primer set. TCRdb re-derived calls from the multiplex PCR reads in MiXCR, one entry per CDR3 protein. In the table there are 250,000 to 400,000 distinct CDR3 sequences, approximately 13% of which are singletons. The sample taken for sequencing was blood. The receptor source for this set is a middle-aged woman with Graves' ophthalmopathy.

The V call is TRBV7-9, the J call TRBJ1-4; weak D call: TRBD1 (5 bases). The CDR3 runs to 16 residues. The V and J ends lost 7 bases and 0 bases respectively, with 15 bases between them. Germline CDR1 SEHNR, CDR2 FQNEAQ (reference sequence). CDR3 coding DNA: TGTGCCAGCAACAAAGGGACGGCGGCAACTAATGAAAAACTGTTTTTT. Protein sequence: CASNKGTAATNEKLFF.

This clonotype was detected ten times or more. The rearrangement joins TRBV3-1 to TRBJ1-1, with a tentative D call TRBD1 (6 bases). V was clipped by 4 bases and J by 4 bases, with 16 bases between them. CDR3 length: 15 residues. CDR1 and CDR2 (germline): LGHDT, YNNKEL (reference sequence). Here the CDR3 DNA reads TGTGCCAGCAGCCCCTGGGGGGGCGGGGGCACTGAAGCTTTCTTT. The encoded protein is CASSPWGGGGTEAFF.

At least ten counts were recorded for this clonotype. V is TRBV27 and J is TRBJ1-1, with D tentatively TRBD1 (5 bases). The CDR3 has 14 amino acids. CDR1 and CDR2 from the germline V gene are MNHEY and SMNVEV (reference sequence). Trimming removed 4 bases from V and 1 base from J, with 10 bases in between. Here the CDR3 reads CASSSRRGNTEAFF. The CDR3 region has the DNA TGTGCCAGCAGTTCCCGGAGGGGGAACACTGAAGCTTTCTTT.

This clonotype was seen at least ten times. The V and J genes are TRBV29-1 and TRBJ2-5; the D gene could be TRBD1 or TRBD2 (5 bases each). Germline values: CDR1 SQVTM, CDR2 ANQGSEA. This CDR3 comprises 15 residues. Trimming removed 6 bases from V and 4 bases from J, with 21 bases in between. Here the CDR3 reads CSVSKGTGEGETQYF. The CDR3 region has the DNA TGCAGCGTGTCGAAGGGGACGGGTGAAGGAGAGACCCAGTACTTC.